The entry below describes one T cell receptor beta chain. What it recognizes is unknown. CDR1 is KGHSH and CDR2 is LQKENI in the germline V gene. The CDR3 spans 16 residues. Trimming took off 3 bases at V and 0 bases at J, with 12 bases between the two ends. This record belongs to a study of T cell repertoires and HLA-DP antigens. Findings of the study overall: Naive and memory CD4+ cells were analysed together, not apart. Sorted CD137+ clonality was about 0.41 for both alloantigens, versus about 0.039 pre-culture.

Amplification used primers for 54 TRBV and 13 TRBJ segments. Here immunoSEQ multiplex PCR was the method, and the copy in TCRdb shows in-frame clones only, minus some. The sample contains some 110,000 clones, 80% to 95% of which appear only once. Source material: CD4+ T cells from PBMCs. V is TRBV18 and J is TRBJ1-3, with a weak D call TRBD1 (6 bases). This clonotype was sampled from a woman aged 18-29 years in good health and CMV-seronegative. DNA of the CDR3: TGTGCCAGCTCACCCGACAGGACGAGCTCTGGAAACACCATATATTTT. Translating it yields CASSPDRTSSGNTIYF.